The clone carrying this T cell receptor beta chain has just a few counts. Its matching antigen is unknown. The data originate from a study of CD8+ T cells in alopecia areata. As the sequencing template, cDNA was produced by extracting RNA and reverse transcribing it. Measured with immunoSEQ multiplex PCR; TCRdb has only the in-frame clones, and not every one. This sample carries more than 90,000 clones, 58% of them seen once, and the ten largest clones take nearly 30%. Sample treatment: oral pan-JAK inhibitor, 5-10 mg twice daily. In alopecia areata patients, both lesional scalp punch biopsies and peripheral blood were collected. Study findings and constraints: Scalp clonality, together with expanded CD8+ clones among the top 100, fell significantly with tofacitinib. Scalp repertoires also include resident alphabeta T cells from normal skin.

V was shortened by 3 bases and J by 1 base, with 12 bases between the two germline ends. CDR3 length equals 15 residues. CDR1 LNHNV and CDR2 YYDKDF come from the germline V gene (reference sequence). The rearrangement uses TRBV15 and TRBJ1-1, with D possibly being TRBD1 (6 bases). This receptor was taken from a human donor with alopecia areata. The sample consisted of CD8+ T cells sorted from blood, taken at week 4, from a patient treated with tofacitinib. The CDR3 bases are TGTGCCACCAGCAGGCCTTCGACAGGGAACACTGAAGCTTTCTTT. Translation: CATSRPSTGNTEAFF.